This T cell receptor beta chain comes out of a study of T cells in narcolepsy (dated by TCRdb to 2016 to 2019). Regarding the study in general: Patients with narcolepsy type 1 or type 2 (NT1, NT2) were enrolled in the study together with healthy control donors. The study sought autoreactive T cells targeting hypocretin neuron self-antigens (hypocretin, TRIB2) in narcolepsy patients, using TCR Vbeta sequencing to track clonotypes in blood and CSF. The full study reports these points: No sequences matching autoreactive T cell clones were present in some of the blood memory CD4+ repertoires from patients and controls. Plots that compared CSF and blood CD4+ T cell clonotypes from the same patient highlighted HCRT-specific and TRIB2-specific autoreactive clonotypes. According to the report, autoreactive clonotypes were detected serially in the blood of the same patients and of different patients, but not in healthy controls. Patients and controls had comparable numbers of sequenced blood memory CD4+ clonotypes, averaging about 39,000 and 30,000, respectively.

About this clone itself: Its antigen is unknown. No much larger clone exists at a distance of one base, and base qualities are not known. Other DNA sequences in this sample translate to the same CDR3.

Library preparation was by the immunoSEQ multiplex PCR assay. In TCRdb, the immuneACCESS table is reduced to in-frame sequences with V and J assigned. These tables do not hold every clone; where another copy was compared, an unresolved V gene accounts for under half, and the others remain unexplained. A total of about 40,000 clones appear in this sample, around 89% of them only once. Together, the top ten hold less than 1.5% of the sample. The CDR3 contains 11 residues, cysteine and phenylalanine counted. The DNA shown is the 33-base CDR3, in frame from base 1. A distance of 10 bases separates the germline ends of V and J, which lose 4 bases and 6 bases respectively. As encoded in the germline V gene, CDR1 is SQVTM while CDR2 is ANQGSEA. Memory CD4+ T cells were sorted ex vivo from peripheral blood of narcolepsy patients and healthy controls for TCR Vbeta sequencing.

The rearrangement joined TRBV29-1 to TRBJ2-7, with the D gene possibly TRBD1 or TRBD2, each one fitting 5 bases. This clonotype was sampled from a human donor with narcolepsy. Input material: CD45RA- memory CD4+ T cells from PBMCs. Read against the paper, the sample's cell subset or site label means: memory T cells sorted ex vivo from peripheral blood. The CDR3 reads as follows: CSVGDLSEQYF. The DNA is as follows: TGCAGCGTTGGGGACCTTAGCGAGCAGTACTTC.